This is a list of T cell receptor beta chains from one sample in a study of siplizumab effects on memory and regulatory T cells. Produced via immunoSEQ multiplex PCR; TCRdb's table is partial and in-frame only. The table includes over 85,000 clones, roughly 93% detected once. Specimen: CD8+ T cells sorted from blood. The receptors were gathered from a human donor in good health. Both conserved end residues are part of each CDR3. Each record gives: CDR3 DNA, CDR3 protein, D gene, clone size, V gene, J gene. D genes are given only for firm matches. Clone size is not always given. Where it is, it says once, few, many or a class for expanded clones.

TGTGCCAGCAGCTTAAATACGGGAACTGAAGCTTTCTTT	CASSLNTGTEAFF	-	once	TRBV7-3	TRBJ1-1
TGTGCCTTAAAACGGGGGTTAGGCTACACCTTC	CALKRGLGYTF	-	-	TRBV30	TRBJ1-2
TGTGCCAGCCAACCCTCAGGGCGAGCCGACGGCGGCTACACCTTC	CASQPSGRADGGYTF	-	-	TRBV14	TRBJ1-2
TGTGCCAGCAGCCTGGGGACAGGGCGGAATGAGCAGTTCTTC	CASSLGTGRNEQFF	TRBD1	-	TRBV5-6	TRBJ2-1
TGTGCCAGCAGCGAAGGACAGAATCAGCCCCAGCATTTT	CASSEGQNQPQHF	-	once	TRBV7-9	TRBJ1-5
TGTGCCAGCAGCTCTTACAGCCGTCCTGGCCAAGGCTACACCTTC	CASSSYSRPGQGYTF	-	-	TRBV5-6	TRBJ1-2
TGTGCCAGCAGCCTAAAGGACAGGCTGTTGGACGAGCAGTACTTC	CASSLKDRLLDEQYF	TRBD1	few	TRBV7-9	TRBJ2-7
TGCGCCAGCAGCTTGGAAACAGAGAGGAACACTGAAGCTTTCTTT	CASSLETERNTEAFF	-	-	TRBV5-1	TRBJ1-1
TGTGCCAGCAGCTTTGTAGGGATGAACACTGAAGCTTTCTTT	CASSFVGMNTEAFF	-	-	TRBV5-6	TRBJ1-1
TGCGCCAGTCAGGGGGACCTGAACACTGAAGCTTTCTTT	CASQGDLNTEAFF	TRBD1	-	TRBV5-1	TRBJ1-1
TGTGCCAGCAGTGAAAATACAGGGGCGAACTATGGCTACACCTTC	CASSENTGANYGYTF	TRBD1	-	TRBV2	TRBJ1-2